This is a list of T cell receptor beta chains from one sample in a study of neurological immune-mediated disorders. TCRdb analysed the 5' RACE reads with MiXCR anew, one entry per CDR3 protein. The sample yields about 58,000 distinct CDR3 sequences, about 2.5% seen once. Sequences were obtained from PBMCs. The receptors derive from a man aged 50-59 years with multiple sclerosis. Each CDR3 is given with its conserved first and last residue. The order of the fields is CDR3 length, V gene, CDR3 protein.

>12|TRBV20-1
CSASLSSYEQYF
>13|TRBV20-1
CSAGGPNQENQYF
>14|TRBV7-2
CASSRDRGRYEQYF
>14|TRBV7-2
CASSRGGGPGTQYF
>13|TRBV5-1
CASASGGADTQYF
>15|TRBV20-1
CSAPRASSGGNEQFF
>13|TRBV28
CASSLAGGNEQFF
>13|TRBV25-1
CASSPPDQYEQYF
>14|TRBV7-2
CASSPGTSNYEQYF
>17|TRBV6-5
CASSYSKFSGGGSPLHF
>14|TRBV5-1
CASRNLGQRDGYTF
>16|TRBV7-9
CASSLVLGGAKNIQYF
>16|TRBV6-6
CASSPRGGLGYNEQFF
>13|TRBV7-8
CASSFQGDQPQHF
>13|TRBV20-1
CSVGRPSNTEAFF
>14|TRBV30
CAWEGTSSYNEQFF
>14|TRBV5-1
CASSLQGPEETQYF
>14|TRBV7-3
CASSKDRWSTEAFF
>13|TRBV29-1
CSSQGGTDYGYTF
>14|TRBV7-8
CASSLVWRDTEAFF
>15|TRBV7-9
CASSSTGSGNEKLFF
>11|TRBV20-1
CSAVGWNEQFF